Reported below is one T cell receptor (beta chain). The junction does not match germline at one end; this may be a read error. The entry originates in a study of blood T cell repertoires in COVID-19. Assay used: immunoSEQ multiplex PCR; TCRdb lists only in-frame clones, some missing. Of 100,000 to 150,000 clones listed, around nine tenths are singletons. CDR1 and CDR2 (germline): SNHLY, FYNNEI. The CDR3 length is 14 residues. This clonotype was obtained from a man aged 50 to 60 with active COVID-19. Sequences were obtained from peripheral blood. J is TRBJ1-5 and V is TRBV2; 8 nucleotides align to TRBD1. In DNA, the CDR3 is TGTGCCAGCAGCGAAGGACAGGGTAATCGGCCCCAGCATTTT. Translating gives CASSEGQGNRPQHF.